Below are 12 T cell receptor beta chains sequenced from a single sample in a study of blood T cells in healthy people across ages. Using a J-beta primer mix together with a sample-barcoded 5' primer, a second PCR was run for roughly 7 to 11 cycles. TCRdb redid the calling of the 5' RACE reads with MiXCR, one entry per CDR3 protein. This table holds about 2 million distinct CDR3 sequences, 49% found once. Sequencing input: blood. The receptors were sampled from a woman between 40 and 55 years old in good health.

This sequence joins TRBV28 and TRBJ2-7; D is possibly TRBD2 (5 bases). Germline V gives CDR1 MDHEN, CDR2 SYDVKM. Trimming removed 11 bases from V and 2 bases from J, with 16 bases in between. The CDR3 is 13 residues long. The CDR3 is CAADGERPYEQYF. Written as DNA, the CDR3 is TGTGCCGCGGACGGCGAGCGGCCCTACGAGCAGTACTTC.

This chain joins TRBV12-3 or TRBV12-4 and TRBJ2-5, with D unclear. The CDR3 has 16 amino acids. The V and J ends lost 7 bases and 3 bases respectively, with 21 bases between them. The CDR3 loop is CASTNPDSLVEETQYF. In nucleotides, the CDR3 is TGTGCCAGCACCAATCCCGATTCCCTGGTAGAAGAGACCCAGTACTTC.

This chain joins TRBV5-1 and TRBJ1-5; D gene uncertain. Per germline, CDR1 SGHRS and CDR2 YFSETQ. V lost 4 bases and J 5 bases, leaving 19 bases between the germline ends. CDR3 length equals 16 residues. The CDR3 nucleotides read TGCGCCAGCAGCCCTGGGCCCACGAGGGAGTATCAGCCCCAGCATTTT. Translated, it gives CASSPGPTREYQPQHF.

The V call is TRBV29-1, the J call TRBJ2-7; 13 nucleotides match TRBD2. The CDR3 runs 14 residues. V lost 7 bases and J lost 2; bases outside the gene matches: 5. CDR1 and CDR2 from the germline V gene are SQVTM and ANQGSEA. This CDR3 is CSAGTSGVPYEQYF. The CDR3 DNA is TGCAGCGCCGGGACTAGCGGGGTTCCCTACGAGCAGTACTTC.

This chain uses TRBV20-1 with TRBJ2-1; 10 bases are shared with TRBD2. Germline assignment: CDR1 DFQATT and CDR2 SNEGSKA (reference sequence). J lost 5 bases, V lost 6 bases, and 4 bases had no gene match. This CDR3 spans 13 amino acids. CDR3 in DNA: TGCAGTGCCACCGGACTAGCGGACAATGAGCAGTTCTTC. It codes for CSATGLADNEQFF.

This chain connects TRBV20-1 to TRBJ1-5, with D perhaps matching TRBD1 (5 bases). The germline V and J ends were trimmed by 6 bases and 1 base, with 13 bases remaining between them. CDR3 length equals 14 residues. Germline V CDR1 and CDR2: DFQATT, SNEGSKA (reference sequence). The CDR3 coding sequence is TGCAGTGCCCCAGGGTTGGGGAGCAATCAGCCCCAGCATTTT. Translation: CSAPGLGSNQPQHF.

This chain connects TRBV7-2 to TRBJ2-4; TRBD2 agrees at 9 bases. Germline CDR1 and CDR2: SGHTA and FQGNSA. The length of the CDR3 is 17 residues. V was pared by 4 bases and J by 0 bases, with 7 bases of the junction left unmatched. The CDR3 coding sequence is TGTGCCAGCAGCTCCCGGACTAGCGTACTAGCCAAAAACATTCAGTACTTC. This sequence encodes CASSSRTSVLAKNIQYF.

The chain employs TRBV3-1 and TRBJ1-6; no clear D. The germline V gene encodes CDR1 LGHDT and CDR2 YNNKEL (reference sequence). V was cut by 2 bases and J by 7 bases, with 12 bases left in between. The CDR3 is 15 amino acids. This chain's CDR3 is CASSQYGQRNSPLHF. The CDR3 DNA follows: TGTGCCAGCAGCCAATATGGGCAGCGGAATTCACCCCTCCACTTT.

This clonotype turned up a few times. The rearrangement uses TRBV6-2 or TRBV6-3 and TRBJ2-3, with D tentatively TRBD2 (5 bases). Germline V gene lookup returns CDR1 MNHEY and CDR2 SVGEGT. The CDR3 contains 18 residues. The V gene lost 0 bases and the J gene lost 2 bases, with 18 bases spanning the gap. CDR3 sequence reads: CASSYSTQDEGFTDTQYF. CDR3 nucleotide sequence: TGTGCCAGCAGTTACTCGACTCAAGACGAGGGATTCACAGATACGCAGTATTTT.

This sequence joins TRBV2 and TRBJ2-1; 8 bases match TRBD1. With 4 bases clipped from V and 8 bases from J, the junction kept 10 bases outside the gene matches. CDR1 and CDR2 from the germline V gene are SNHLY and FYNNEI. CDR3 length: 15 amino acids. In DNA form, the CDR3 reads TGTGCCAGCAGTGTTGACAGGGGTAGTAACGATGAGCAGTTCTTC. Encoded protein: CASSVDRGSNDEQFF.

In this sample, this clonotype turned up a few times. The rearrangement links TRBV6-6 to TRBJ2-1, with a possible D match to TRBD1 (6 bases). The CDR3 is made up of 15 amino acids. The V and J ends lost 7 bases and 3 bases respectively, with 16 bases between them. Looked up from germline, CDR1 is MNHNY and CDR2 is SVGAGI (reference sequence). The CDR3 region is CASIFGTNGYNEQFF. CDR3 DNA sequence: TGTGCCAGCATATTCGGGACAAACGGCTACAATGAGCAGTTCTTC.

This clonotype was observed a handful of times. The chain combines TRBV25-1 with TRBJ2-3; the match to TRBD1 covers 7 bases. The germline CDR1 and CDR2 sequences are MGHDK and SYGVNS. Germline trimming cut 3 bases from V and 9 bases from J; bases unmatched to any gene: 3. CDR3 size: 12 residues. The CDR3 loop is CASSDYRGTQYF. The DNA of the CDR3 is TGTGCCAGCAGTGACTACAGGGGCACGCAGTATTTT.